The clone carrying this T cell receptor (beta chain) showed up just once. Its antigen is undetermined. Three rounds of nested PCR, following a modified ARM-PCR protocol, produced the TCRbeta library. One entry per CDR3 protein, called by TCRdb with MiXCR from the multiplex PCR reads. The sample includes 120,000 to 150,000 distinct CDR3 sequences, 66% seen only once; the top ten take 18%. This sample stems from a study of tumor and adjacent non-tumor tissue in lung cancer. Study at large: There were about twelve adenocarcinoma, a couple of squamous cell carcinoma and 1 small cell lung cancer cases. Aged about 31 to 80 years, patients included roughly ten men and roughly 5 women with stage I to III disease. Study results and limitations: Shorter survival was associated with higher TCR diversity in tumors.

This sample's RNA came from whole unsorted tissue. Newly diagnosed lung cancer patients had thoracic surgery in China, August–November 2014, without prior chemotherapy. V lost 3 bases and J lost 4, with 9 bases in between. The CDR3 has 13 residues. The germline gives CDR1 SGHRS, CDR2 YFSETQ. The chain combines TRBV5-1 with TRBJ2-3; no clear D. The clonotype originates from a man aged 55 to 69 with small cell lung cancer. The sequencing input was lung tumor tissue. The chain's CDR3 is CASSSLRPDTQYF. The CDR3 bases are TGCGCCAGCAGCTCATTGCGTCCAGATACGCAGTATTTT.